The 5 T cell receptor beta chains in this list originate from one sample, sequenced in a study of T cells in Graves' hyperthyroidism and ophthalmopathy. Regions amplified from RNA transcripts were the TCR beta CDR3 regions. HTBI primers were used for first-round RT-PCR of the TCR CDR3. A single record per CDR3 protein comes from TCRdb applying MiXCR to the multiplex PCR reads. In the table there are about 480,000 distinct CDR3 sequences, around a fifth of which are singletons. The sequencing sample was made of blood. These receptors came from a woman in her 70s with Graves' ophthalmopathy.

The CDR3 protein is CASSYPNPKAEAFF. In nucleotides, the CDR3 is TGTGCCAGTAGCTATCCCAACCCCAAGGCTGAAGCTTTCTTT. The V and J genes are TRBV19 and TRBJ1-1; no firm D call. CDR3 length: 14 amino acids. CDR1 LNHDA and CDR2 SQIVND come from the germline V gene (reference sequence). V lost 6 bases to trimming and J lost 6 bases, with 17 bases between them.

This clonotype was seen more than once but under ten times. This chain links TRBV7-9 with TRBJ2-2; 7 positions match TRBD1. Germline-derived CDR1 and CDR2 are SEHNR and FQNEAQ (reference sequence). V lost 5 bases, J lost 6 bases, and 9 bases stayed unmatched. This CDR3 comprises 15 residues. The chain's CDR3 is CASSGDRATAGELFF. CDR3 bases: TGTGCCAGCAGCGGGGACAGAGCCACAGCCGGGGAGCTGTTTTTT.

The V and J genes are TRBV9 and TRBJ2-6; D remains ambiguous. V was trimmed by 2 bases and J by 0 bases, leaving 9 bases between them. CDR1 and CDR2 (germline): SGDLS, YYNGEE. The CDR3 covers 16 residues. The CDR3 loop is CASSVAIGSGANVLTF. The CDR3 coding sequence is TGTGCCAGCAGCGTCGCCATAGGCTCTGGGGCCAACGTCCTGACTTTC.

This chain connects TRBV6-1 to TRBJ2-3; tentative D call: TRBD1 (6 bases). The CDR3 runs to 13 residues. The germline V gene has CDR1 MNHNS and CDR2 SASEGT. The V end lost 8 bases, the J end lost 2 bases, and 11 bases lay between the germline ends. As DNA, the CDR3 is TGTGCCAGCGCGACAGGAACCACAGATACGCAGTATTTT. Translated, it gives CASATGTTDTQYF.

Only a few counts were recorded for this clonotype. The rearrangement joins TRBV12-3 or TRBV12-4 to TRBJ2-6; D perhaps matches TRBD1 (6 bases). V was pared by 6 bases and J by 0 bases, with 15 bases between. CDR3 length equals 17 residues. CDR3 DNA: TGTGCCAGCAGCCAGGACAGACCCGTCTCTGGGGCCAACGTCCTGACTTTC. Translation: CASSQDRPVSGANVLTF.